This entry features one T cell receptor (beta chain) sequence. The antigen is unknown. This CDR3 is built from 13 residues. Germline V gene lookup returns CDR1 MNHEY and CDR2 SVGAGI. Trimming stripped 0 bases from V and 9 bases from J, with 9 bases between. This sample's time point: cycle 4 day 1 (C4D1), after five to seven weeks of nivolumab. Every patient was affected by relapse after autologous stem cell transplantation, while exposure to brentuximab vedotin was not uniform. This sample is part of a study of PD-1 blockade in classical Hodgkin lymphoma. Method: immunoSEQ multiplex PCR; TCRdb's copy keeps in-frame clones and lacks some. The sample consists of about 41,000 clones, around 69% of them appearing once. General study findings and limits: Partial responders and progressors had significantly lower baseline TCR diversity. Undefined causes, possibly disease activity or prior therapy, underlie the repertoire differences. Newly diagnosed patients reportedly trailed healthy donors in baseline TCR diversity.

The source was peripheral blood mononuclear cells (PBMCs), collected before the fourth cycle of nivolumab. This TCR came from a human donor with classical Hodgkin lymphoma. The chain employs TRBV6-5 and TRBJ2-1; tentatively, D is TRBD1 (5 bases). The CDR3 loop is CASSYSTVGEQFF. As DNA, the CDR3 is TGTGCCAGCAGTTACTCGACAGTCGGTGAGCAGTTCTTC.